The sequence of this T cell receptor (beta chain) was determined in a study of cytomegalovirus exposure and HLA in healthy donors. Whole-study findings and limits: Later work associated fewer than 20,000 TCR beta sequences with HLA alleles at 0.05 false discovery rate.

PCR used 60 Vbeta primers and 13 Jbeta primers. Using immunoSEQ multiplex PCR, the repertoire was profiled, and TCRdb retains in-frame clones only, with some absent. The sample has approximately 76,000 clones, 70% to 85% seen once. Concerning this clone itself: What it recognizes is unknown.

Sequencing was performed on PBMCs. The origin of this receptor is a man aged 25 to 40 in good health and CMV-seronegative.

CDR3 DNA: TGTGCCAGCAGCCTCGCGCCAAGGACAGGAACCGAGCAGTACTTC. It codes for CASSLAPRTGTEQYF. The rearrangement uses TRBV6-5 and TRBJ2-7; the match to TRBD1 covers 7 bases. With 6 bases clipped from V and 6 bases from J, the junction kept 14 bases outside the gene matches. Germline loops: CDR1 MNHEY, CDR2 SVGAGI. The CDR3 is 15 residues long.